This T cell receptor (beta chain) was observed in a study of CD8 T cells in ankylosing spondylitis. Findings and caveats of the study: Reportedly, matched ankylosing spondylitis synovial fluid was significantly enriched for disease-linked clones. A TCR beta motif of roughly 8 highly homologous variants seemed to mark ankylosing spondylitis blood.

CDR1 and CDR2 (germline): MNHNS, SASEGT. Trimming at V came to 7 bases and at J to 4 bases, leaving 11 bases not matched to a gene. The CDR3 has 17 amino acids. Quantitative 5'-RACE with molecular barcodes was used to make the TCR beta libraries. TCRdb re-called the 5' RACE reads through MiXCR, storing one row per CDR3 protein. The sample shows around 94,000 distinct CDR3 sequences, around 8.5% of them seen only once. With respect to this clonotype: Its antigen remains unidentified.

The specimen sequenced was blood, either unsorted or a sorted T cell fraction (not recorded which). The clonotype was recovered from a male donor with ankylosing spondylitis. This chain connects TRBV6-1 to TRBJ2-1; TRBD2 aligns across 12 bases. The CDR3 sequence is CASTPLAGGETYNEQFF. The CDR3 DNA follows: TGTGCCAGCACCCCACTAGCGGGAGGCGAGACTTACAATGAGCAGTTCTTC.